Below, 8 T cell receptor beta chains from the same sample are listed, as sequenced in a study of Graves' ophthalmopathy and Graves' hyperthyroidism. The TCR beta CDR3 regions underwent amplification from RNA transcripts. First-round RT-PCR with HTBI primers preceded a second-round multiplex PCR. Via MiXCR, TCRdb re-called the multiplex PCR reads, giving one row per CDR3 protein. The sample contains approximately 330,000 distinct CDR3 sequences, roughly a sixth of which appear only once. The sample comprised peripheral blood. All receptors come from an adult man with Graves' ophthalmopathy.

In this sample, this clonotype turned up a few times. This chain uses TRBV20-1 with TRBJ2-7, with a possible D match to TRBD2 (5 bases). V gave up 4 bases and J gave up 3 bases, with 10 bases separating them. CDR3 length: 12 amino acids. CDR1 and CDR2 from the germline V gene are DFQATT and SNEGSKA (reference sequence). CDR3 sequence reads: CSATLGVYEQYF. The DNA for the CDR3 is TGCAGTGCTACCCTCGGGGTCTACGAGCAGTACTTC.

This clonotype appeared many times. The CDR3 region has the DNA TGTGCCAGCAGCTTAGCGGGGAAGAGGGAAGAGACCCAGTACTTC. Amino acid sequence: CASSLAGKREETQYF. The chain employs TRBV7-2 and TRBJ2-5, with a possible D match to TRBD2 (5 bases). The germline gives CDR1 SGHTA, CDR2 FQGNSA. The ends were cut back, 0 bases at V and 3 bases at J, with 11 bases in the middle. CDR3 length: 15 residues.

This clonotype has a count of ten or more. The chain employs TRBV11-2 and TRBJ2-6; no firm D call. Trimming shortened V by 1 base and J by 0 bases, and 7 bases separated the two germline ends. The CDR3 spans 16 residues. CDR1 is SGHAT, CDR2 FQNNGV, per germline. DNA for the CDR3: TGTGCCAGCAGCTTAGGGGCAACCTCTGGGGCCAACGTCCTGACTTTC. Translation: CASSLGATSGANVLTF.

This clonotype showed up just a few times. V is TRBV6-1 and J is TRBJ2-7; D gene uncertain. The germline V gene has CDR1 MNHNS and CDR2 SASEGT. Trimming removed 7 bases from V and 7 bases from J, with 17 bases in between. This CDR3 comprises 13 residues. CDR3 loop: CASTPARLGEQYF. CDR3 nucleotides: TGTGCCAGCACCCCCGCCCGGTTGGGTGAGCAGTACTTC.

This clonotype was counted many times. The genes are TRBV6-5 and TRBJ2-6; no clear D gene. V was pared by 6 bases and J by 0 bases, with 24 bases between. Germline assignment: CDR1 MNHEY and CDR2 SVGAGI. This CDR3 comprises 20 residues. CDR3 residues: CASRPQVGRPFYSGANVLTF. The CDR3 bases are TGTGCCAGCAGGCCCCAGGTTGGCAGGCCATTTTACTCTGGGGCCAACGTCCTGACTTTC.

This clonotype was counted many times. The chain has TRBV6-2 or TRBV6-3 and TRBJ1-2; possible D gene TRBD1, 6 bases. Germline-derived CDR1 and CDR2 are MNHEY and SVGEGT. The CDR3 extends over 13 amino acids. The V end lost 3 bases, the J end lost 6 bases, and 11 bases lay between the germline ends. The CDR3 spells CASSYRSGDGYTF. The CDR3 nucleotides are TGTGCCAGCAGTTATCGTTCAGGGGATGGCTACACCTTC.

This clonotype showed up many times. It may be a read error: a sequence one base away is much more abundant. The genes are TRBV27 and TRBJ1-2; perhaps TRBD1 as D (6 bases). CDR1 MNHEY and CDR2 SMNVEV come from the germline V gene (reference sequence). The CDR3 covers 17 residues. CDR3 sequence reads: CASSRTLSGGHRYGCTF. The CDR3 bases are TGTGCCAGCAGCCGGACCCTCTCGGGGGGGCATCGCTATGGCTGCACCTTC.

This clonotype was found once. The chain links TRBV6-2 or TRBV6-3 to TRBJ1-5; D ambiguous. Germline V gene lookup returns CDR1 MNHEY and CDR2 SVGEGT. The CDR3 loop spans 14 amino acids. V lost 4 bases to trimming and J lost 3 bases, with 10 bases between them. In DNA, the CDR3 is TGTGCCAGCAGTTCGAACGGCTTCAATCAGCCCCAGCATTTT. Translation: CASSSNGFNQPQHF.